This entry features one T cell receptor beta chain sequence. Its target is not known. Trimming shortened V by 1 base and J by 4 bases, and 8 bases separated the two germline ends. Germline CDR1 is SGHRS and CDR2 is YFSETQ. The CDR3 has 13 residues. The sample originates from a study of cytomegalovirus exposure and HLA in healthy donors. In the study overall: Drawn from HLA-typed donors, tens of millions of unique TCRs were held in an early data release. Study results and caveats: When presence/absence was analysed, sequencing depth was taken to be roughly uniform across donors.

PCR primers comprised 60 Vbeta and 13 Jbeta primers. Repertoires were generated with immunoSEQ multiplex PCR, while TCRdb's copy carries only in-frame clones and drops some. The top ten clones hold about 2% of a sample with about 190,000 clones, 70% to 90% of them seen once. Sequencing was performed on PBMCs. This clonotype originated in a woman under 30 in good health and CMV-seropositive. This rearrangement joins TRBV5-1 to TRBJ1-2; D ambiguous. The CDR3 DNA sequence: TGCGCCAGCAGCTTGAGGCCTAGCTATGGCTACACCTTC. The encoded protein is CASSLRPSYGYTF.